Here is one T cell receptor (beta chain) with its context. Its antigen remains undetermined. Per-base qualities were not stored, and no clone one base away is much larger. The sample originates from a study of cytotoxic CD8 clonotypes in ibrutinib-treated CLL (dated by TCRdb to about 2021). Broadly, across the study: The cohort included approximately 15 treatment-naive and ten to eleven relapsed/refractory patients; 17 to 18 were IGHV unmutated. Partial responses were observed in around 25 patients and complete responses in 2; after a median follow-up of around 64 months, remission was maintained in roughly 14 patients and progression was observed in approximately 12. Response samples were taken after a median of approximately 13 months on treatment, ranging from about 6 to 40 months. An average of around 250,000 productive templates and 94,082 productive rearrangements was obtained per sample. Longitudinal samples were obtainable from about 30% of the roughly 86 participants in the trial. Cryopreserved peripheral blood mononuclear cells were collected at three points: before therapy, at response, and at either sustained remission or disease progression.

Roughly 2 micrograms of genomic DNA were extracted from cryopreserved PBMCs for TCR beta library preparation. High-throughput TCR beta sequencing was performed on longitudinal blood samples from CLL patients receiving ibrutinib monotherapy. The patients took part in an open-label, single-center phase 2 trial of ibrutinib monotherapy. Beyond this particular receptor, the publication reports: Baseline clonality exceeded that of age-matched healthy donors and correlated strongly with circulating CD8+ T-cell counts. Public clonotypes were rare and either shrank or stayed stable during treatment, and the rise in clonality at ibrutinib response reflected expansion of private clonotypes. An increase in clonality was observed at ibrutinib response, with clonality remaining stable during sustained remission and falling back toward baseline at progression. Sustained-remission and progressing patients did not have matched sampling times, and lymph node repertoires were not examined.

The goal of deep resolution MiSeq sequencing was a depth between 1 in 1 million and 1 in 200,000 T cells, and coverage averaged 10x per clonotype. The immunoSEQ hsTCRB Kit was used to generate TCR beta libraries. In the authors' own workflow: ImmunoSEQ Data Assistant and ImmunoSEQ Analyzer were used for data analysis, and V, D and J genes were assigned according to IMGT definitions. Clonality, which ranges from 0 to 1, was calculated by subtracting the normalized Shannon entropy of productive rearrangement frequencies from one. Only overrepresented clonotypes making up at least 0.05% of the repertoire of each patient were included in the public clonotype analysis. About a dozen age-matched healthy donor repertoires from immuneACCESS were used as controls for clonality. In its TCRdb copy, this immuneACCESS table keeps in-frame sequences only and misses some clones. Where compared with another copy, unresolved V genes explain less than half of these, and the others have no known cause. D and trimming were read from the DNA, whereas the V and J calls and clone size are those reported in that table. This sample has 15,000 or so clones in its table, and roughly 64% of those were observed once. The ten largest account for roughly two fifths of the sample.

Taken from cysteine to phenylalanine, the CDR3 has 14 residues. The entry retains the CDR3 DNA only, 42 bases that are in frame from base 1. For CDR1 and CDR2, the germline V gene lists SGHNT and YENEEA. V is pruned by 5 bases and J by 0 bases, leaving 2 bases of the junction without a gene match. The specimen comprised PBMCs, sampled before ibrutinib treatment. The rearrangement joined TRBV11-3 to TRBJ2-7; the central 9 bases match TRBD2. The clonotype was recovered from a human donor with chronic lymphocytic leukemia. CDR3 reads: CASSPRGGSYEQYF. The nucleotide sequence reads TGTGCCAGCAGCCCGCGGGGGGGCTCCTACGAGCAGTACTTC.